These 28 T cell receptor beta chains share one sample of origin, sequenced in a study of identical twins (dated by TCRdb to 2016 to 2017). Preparation of the library involved 5' RACE. Reads for this sample came from an Illumina HiSeq 2000. TCRdb redid the processing of the public reads, applying fastp at Q25 and MiXCR, and retained in-frame beta chains. For every CDR3 protein sequence, its rows merge into one entry that carries the most common genes and DNA. For this sample there are around 960,000 distinct CDR3 sequences; around an eighth appear just once. The ten largest account for about 1.6% of the sample. These data were also reused for a study on yellow fever vaccine responses in identical twins.

The sequencing sample was made of PBMCs. The origin of the receptors is a woman aged 18-29 years in good health.

Here the CDR3 reads CSARGLTNTGELFF. DNA for the CDR3: TGCAGTGCTAGGGGACTGACGAACACCGGGGAGCTGTTTTTT. The genes are TRBV20-1 and TRBJ2-2; D perhaps matches TRBD2 (6 bases). Deletions cut 3 bases from V and 0 bases from J, with 8 bases between. The CDR3 contains 14 residues. In germline, CDR1 is DFQATT, CDR2 SNEGSKA (reference sequence).

V usage is TRBV20-1 and J usage is TRBJ2-1; possibly TRBD2 for D (5 bases). Between the trimmed V and J ends, which lost 6 bases and 5 bases, there was a span of 20 bases. CDR1 DFQATT and CDR2 SNEGSKA come from the germline V gene (reference sequence). There are 15 residues in the CDR3. CDR3: CSAWRVGAPNNEQFF. DNA for the CDR3: TGCAGTGCATGGCGGGTGGGAGCCCCCAACAATGAGCAGTTCTTC.

The chain has TRBV20-1 and TRBJ2-7; a weak D match, TRBD1 (5 bases). Germline CDR1 and CDR2: DFQATT and SNEGSKA (reference sequence). The CDR3 is 12 residues long. The CDR3 protein is CSATAPSYEQYF. The CDR3 DNA reads TGCAGCGCGACAGCTCCCTCCTACGAGCAGTACTTC.

This clonotype has more than one count but fewer than ten. This sequence joins TRBV7-9 and TRBJ1-1; 10 nucleotides agree with TRBD1. The V and J ends lost 1 base and 4 bases, in that order; junction bases with no gene match: 6. The CDR3 runs to 16 residues. Germline V gene lookup returns CDR1 SEHNR and CDR2 FQNEAQ (reference sequence). The chain's CDR3 is CASSLDGGQGTTEAFF. CDR3 nucleotide sequence: TGTGCCAGCAGCTTAGATGGGGGACAGGGGACCACTGAAGCTTTCTTT.

The chain uses TRBV4-2 and TRBJ2-3; TRBD2 matches at 13 bases. CDR3 length: 16 residues. Germline values: CDR1 LGHNA, CDR2 YNFKEQ. With V trimmed by 3 bases and J by 4 bases, 4 bases remained unmatched. CDR3 in DNA: TGTGCCAGCAGCCAGGTACTAGCGGGGGGGCCAGATACGCAGTATTTT. Encoded protein: CASSQVLAGGPDTQYF.

Ten or more counts support this clonotype. The chain has TRBV28 and TRBJ2-3; D possibly corresponds to TRBD1 (6 bases). Germline V gene sequence: CDR1 MDHEN, CDR2 SYDVKM. Trimming took 8 bases from V and 6 from J, leaving 24 bases between them. The CDR3 is 16 residues long. The CDR3 sequence is CASLGSGTPQGDTQYF. Written as DNA, the CDR3 is TGTGCCAGCTTAGGTTCCGGGACACCACAAGGGGATACGCAGTATTTT.

This clonotype was detected ten times or more. This chain uses TRBV10-3 with TRBJ2-7; 9 bases fit TRBD1. The CDR3 covers 15 residues. Germline V gives CDR1 ENHRY, CDR2 SYGVKD. V lost 11 bases and J lost 5; bases outside the gene matches: 16. CDR3 protein: CASFPSGTGPHEQYF. The DNA of the CDR3 is TGTGCCTCATTCCCGAGTGGGACAGGGCCACACGAGCAGTACTTC.

This sequence joins TRBV10-3 and TRBJ2-7, with TRBD2 matching 10 bases. This CDR3 is built from 15 residues. Unmatched junction bases numbered 6, after V lost 6 bases and J lost 1 base. The germline V gene has CDR1 ENHRY and CDR2 SYGVKD. CDR3 amino acids: CAIREPGLASYEQYF. Written as DNA, the CDR3 is TGTGCCATCAGAGAGCCGGGACTAGCGTCCTACGAGCAGTACTTC.

This clonotype has at least ten counts. This sequence joins TRBV7-9 and TRBJ2-1; the D is unclear. This CDR3 comprises 12 residues. Germline-derived CDR1 and CDR2 are SEHNR and FQNEAQ (reference sequence). V dropped 2 bases and J dropped 7 bases, with 6 bases sitting between them. This CDR3 reads CASSLYINEQFF. The CDR3 nucleotides read TGTGCCAGCAGCTTATACATAAATGAGCAGTTCTTC.

The chain combines TRBV5-1 with TRBJ2-4, with D possibly being TRBD2 (5 bases). Germline values: CDR1 SGHRS, CDR2 YFSETQ. CDR3 length: 15 residues. Trimming pared 0 bases from V and 6 bases from J, leaving 13 bases between. The chain's CDR3 is CASSLVTGSTNIQYF. CDR3 DNA: TGCGCCAGCAGCTTGGTTACGGGGTCGACAAACATTCAGTACTTC.

This clonotype has just a few counts. This rearrangement joins TRBV28 to TRBJ1-4; TRBD1 agrees at 8 bases. The CDR3 runs to 14 residues. Unmatched junction bases numbered 4, after V lost 7 bases and J lost 3 bases. Germline V gene sequence: CDR1 MDHEN, CDR2 SYDVKM. The CDR3: CASTQGASNEKLFF. The CDR3 region has the DNA TGTGCCAGCACCCAGGGGGCATCTAATGAAAAACTGTTTTTT.

The DNA for the CDR3 is TGTGCCAGCAGTTTATCGCGCTCGGGGCTCCTCTATGGCTACACCTTC. It is translated as CASSLSRSGLLYGYTF. The genes are TRBV27 and TRBJ1-2, with D perhaps TRBD1 (5 bases). The V gene's germline CDR1 is MNHEY and CDR2 SMNVEV (reference sequence). The CDR3 has 16 residues. Trimming shortened V by 0 bases and J by 4 bases, and 15 bases separated the two germline ends.

The chain is built from TRBV7-9 and TRBJ2-2, with 12 bases matching TRBD2. Unmatched junction bases numbered 5, after V lost 2 bases and J lost 7 bases. CDR1 is SEHNR, CDR2 FQNEAQ, per germline (reference sequence). The CDR3 contains 16 residues. CDR3 sequence reads: CASSLSGLAGRGELFF. The CDR3 DNA sequence: TGTGCCAGCAGCTTATCGGGACTAGCGGGCCGCGGGGAGCTGTTTTTT.

This rearrangement joins TRBV9 to TRBJ1-1; D is undetermined. Germline-derived CDR1 and CDR2 are SGDLS and YYNGEE. The CDR3 loop spans 13 amino acids. V shed 2 bases and J shed 2 bases, with 7 bases lying between them. The CDR3 nucleotides are TGTGCCAGCAGCGTGGGGATAAACACTGAAGCTTTCTTT. Its translation is CASSVGINTEAFF.

This clonotype showed up just a few times. The chain recombines TRBV27 with TRBJ2-3; the D is unclear. Trimming shortened V by 1 base and J by 4 bases, and 12 bases separated the two germline ends. CDR1 is MNHEY and CDR2 is SMNVEV in the germline V gene (reference sequence). The CDR3 consists of 15 residues. This CDR3 reads CASSLYYAPPDTQYF. CDR3 coding DNA: TGTGCCAGCAGTTTATACTATGCCCCTCCAGATACGCAGTATTTT.

This clonotype appeared a few times. The CDR3 region is CASSSNSNTGELFF. As DNA, the CDR3 is TGCGCCAGCAGTTCGAACTCGAACACCGGGGAGCTGTTTTTT. The J gene is TRBJ2-2, the V gene TRBV10-2, with D hard to call. CDR3 length: 14 residues. Germline values: CDR1 WSHSY, CDR2 SAAADI. Trimming took off 5 bases at V and 0 bases at J, with 7 bases between the two ends.

The rearrangement joins TRBV13 to TRBJ2-1; D remains ambiguous. CDR1 PRHDT and CDR2 FYEKMQ come from the germline V gene (reference sequence). V lost 2 bases, J lost 9 bases, and 17 bases lay in between. The CDR3 totals 15 residues. The CDR3 DNA reads TGTGCCAGCAGCTTATCTGACTTGAGATTAGCTGAGCAGTTCTTC. Translating gives CASSLSDLRLAEQFF.

The V and J genes are TRBV5-6 and TRBJ2-2; no definite D call. V was cut by 6 bases and J by 5 bases, with 14 bases left in between. The CDR3 contains 14 residues. Germline V lookup: CDR1 SGHDT, CDR2 YYEEEE. This chain's CDR3 is CASTLDLETGELFF. CDR3 coding DNA: TGTGCCAGCACCTTAGACCTGGAAACCGGGGAGCTGTTTTTT.

This clonotype was observed a few times. V usage is TRBV5-5 and J usage is TRBJ2-7, with D possibly TRBD1 on 5 matching bases. This CDR3 has 13 residues. Germline V lookup: CDR1 SGHKS, CDR2 YYEKEE (reference sequence). V was trimmed by 2 bases and J by 5 bases, leaving 11 bases between them. The CDR3: CASSLRPRDEQYV. The DNA for the CDR3 is TGTGCCAGCAGCTTACGACCCAGGGACGAGCAGTACGTC.

In this sample, this clonotype turned up a few times. The chain combines TRBV10-3 with TRBJ1-2, with 7 positions matching TRBD1. Germline V gives CDR1 ENHRY, CDR2 SYGVKD. V lost 2 bases to trimming and J lost 6 bases; unmatched junction nucleotides: 3. The CDR3 is 13 amino acids. The CDR3, as DNA: TGTGCCATCAGTGAGCGGGGGACAGATGGCTACACCTTC. It is translated as CAISERGTDGYTF.

CDR3 nucleotides: TGTGCCAGCAGTCTAGGGAGCGGCTACACCTTC. The encoded protein is CASSLGSGYTF. This chain connects TRBV12-3 or TRBV12-4 to TRBJ1-2; D gene ambiguous. The CDR3 runs to 11 residues. Trimming removed 5 bases at V and 8 bases at J, with 9 bases between.

This clonotype appeared a few times. The chain couples TRBV7-6 to TRBJ2-3, with 9 bases lining up with TRBD2. J lost 1 base, V lost 0 bases, and 5 bases had no gene match. The CDR3 consists of 17 residues. Germline loops: CDR1 SGHVS, CDR2 FNYEAQ. The CDR3 DNA follows: TGTGCCAGCAGCTTAGCGGATTTAGCGGGAGGCACAGATACGCAGTATTTT. Translation gives CASSLADLAGGTDTQYF.

This clonotype was detected a few times. V is TRBV20-1 and J is TRBJ2-3; 9 nucleotides agree with TRBD1. The CDR3 runs 14 residues. J was trimmed by 4 bases and V by 6 bases; bases with no gene match: 8. Germline CDR1 is DFQATT and CDR2 is SNEGSKA (reference sequence). CDR3 DNA sequence: TGCAGTGCAAGGCTGGACAGGGGAGCAGATACGCAGTATTTT. This gives the protein CSARLDRGADTQYF.

This clonotype was detected only a few times. CDR3: CASSDNRAGETQYF. The CDR3 DNA follows: TGTGCCAGCAGTGATAATCGTGCCGGGGAGACCCAGTACTTC. This sequence joins TRBV2 and TRBJ2-5; D is unresolved. The CDR3 has 14 amino acids. Germline values: CDR1 SNHLY, CDR2 FYNNEI. The V and J ends lost 3 bases and 5 bases respectively, with 13 bases between them. Using reference TRBV2 and TRBJ2-5 for the parts outside the CDR3, the full variable domain is EPEVTQTPSHQVTQMGQEVILRCVPISNHLYFYWYRQILGQKVEFLVSFYNNEISEKSEIFDDQFSVERPDGSNFTLKIRSTKLEDSAMYFCASSDNRAGETQYFGPGTRLLVL.

The chain recombines TRBV12-3 or TRBV12-4 with TRBJ1-1; no clear D. CDR3 length equals 14 residues. V shed 3 bases and J shed 5 bases, with 13 bases lying between them. CDR3 DNA sequence: TGTGCCAGCAGTTTGGGGAGCTTGGCTACTGAAGCTTTCTTT. Translating it yields CASSLGSLATEAFF.

This clonotype was seen only a few times. The DNA for the CDR3 is TGTGCCAGCAGCGTAGATCTAGCCACACCTCACAATGAGCAGTTCTTC. Translation: CASSVDLATPHNEQFF. The chain carries TRBV9 and TRBJ2-1; D is perhaps TRBD2 (5 bases). This CDR3 contains 16 residues. Trimming took off 0 bases at V and 5 bases at J, with 15 bases between the two ends. The germline V gene has CDR1 SGDLS and CDR2 YYNGEE. The full variable domain, rest sourced from reference TRBV9 and TRBJ2-1, is DSGVTQTPKHLITATGQRVTLRCSPRSGDLSVYWYQQSLDQGLQFLIQYYNGEERAKGNILERFSAQQFPDLHSELNLSSLELGDSALYFCASSVDLATPHNEQFFGPGTRLTVL.

The CDR3 sequence is CASTSPGTGGFEQFF. The CDR3 DNA sequence: TGTGCCAGCACCTCACCGGGGACAGGGGGCTTTGAGCAGTTCTTC. V usage is TRBV6-1 and J usage is TRBJ2-1, with 12 positions matching TRBD1. This CDR3 is 15 amino acids long. The J segment lost 9 bases and the V segment lost 7 bases, leaving 10 bases of the junction unmatched. CDR1 and CDR2 (germline): MNHNS, SASEGT.

The chain joins TRBV27 to TRBJ1-5, with no clear D. The germline V gene has CDR1 MNHEY and CDR2 SMNVEV (reference sequence). This CDR3 spans 15 amino acids. Between the trimmed V and J ends, which lost 0 bases and 0 bases, there was a span of 6 bases. Written as DNA, the CDR3 is TGTGCCAGCAGTTTATCGCTACTTAGCAATCAGCCCCAGCATTTT. Protein: CASSLSLLSNQPQHF.